This T cell receptor (beta chain) is drawn from a study of control samples from healthy donors and cancer patients. The V and J ends lost 4 bases and 7 bases respectively, with 17 bases between them. The CDR3 loop spans 15 amino acids. Germline CDR1 reads SGHKS; CDR2 reads YYEKEE (reference sequence). The assay was immunoSEQ multiplex PCR, and TCRdb's table has in-frame clones only and misses some. Here the sample spans 85,000 to 100,000 clones, around 80% being singletons. In this sample, this clone turned up once. The clonotype comes from a man between 60 and 75 years old in good health. What was sequenced was blood. This sequence joins TRBV5-5 and TRBJ1-4, with no clear D. The CDR3 DNA reads as TGTGCCAGCAGCATCCCCTGGGGTAGGGTTGAAAAACTGTTTTTT. Amino acid sequence: CASSIPWGRVEKLFF.